These 13 T cell receptor beta chains originate from one sample sequenced in a study of blood T cell repertoires in COVID-19. Libraries were prepared by immunoSEQ multiplex PCR; TCRdb keeps only in-frame clonotypes and omits some of them. The repertoire holds 150,000 or so clones, with about 86% as singletons. The sequenced material came from peripheral blood. The receptors here all came from a woman in her 70s with COVID-19, enrolled during active disease.

The chain joins TRBV19 to TRBJ1-2; 7 bases agree with TRBD1. J was trimmed by 3 bases and V by 5 bases; bases with no gene match: 15. CDR1 is LNHDA, CDR2 SQIVND, per germline (reference sequence). There are 17 residues in the CDR3. The CDR3 DNA reads TGTGCCAGTAGTCCGACGGGACAGAGGGCGCCTTACTATGGCTACACCTTC. It translates to CASSPTGQRAPYYGYTF.

The rearrangement uses TRBV28 and TRBJ1-2; 8 bases align to TRBD1. V shed 6 bases and J 4 bases; nucleotides not matched to a gene: 13. CDR1 and CDR2 from the germline V gene are MDHEN and SYDVKM. The CDR3 has 16 residues. Written as DNA, the CDR3 is TGTGCCAGCAGCGAGACAGGGGTGCCAAAGGGCTATGGCTACACCTTC. Its protein product is CASSETGVPKGYGYTF.

The chain recombines TRBV1 with TRBJ2-1; the table's D call, TRBD1, was not checked against the DNA. TRBV1 is marked as a pseudogene. This CDR3 has 17 residues. CDR3 in amino acids: CTSSQERQGVPYNEQFF. Written as DNA, the CDR3 is TGCACCAGCAGCCAAGAGAGGCAGGGGGTTCCCTACAATGAGCAGTTCTTC.

For this clone: Germline is not matched at one junction end, which may reflect a read error. This chain links TRBV7-2 with TRBJ2-1, with 8 bases that match TRBD2. The CDR3 extends over 15 amino acids. The germline gives CDR1 SGHTA, CDR2 FQGNSA. The CDR3 DNA sequence: TGTGCCGGCAGCTCTCGGGGGGGCCTCGACAATGAGCAGTTCTTC. Translated, it gives CAGSSRGGLDNEQFF.

The V and J genes are TRBV2 and TRBJ2-1; TRBD2 matches at 9 bases. Looked up from germline, CDR1 is SNHLY and CDR2 is FYNNEI. V was clipped by 6 bases and J by 9 bases; unmatched bases: 9. This CDR3 comprises 14 residues. The CDR3 reads CASRGRTSVGEQFF. CDR3 nucleotides: TGTGCCAGCAGGGGGCGGACTAGCGTCGGTGAGCAGTTCTTC.

The gene calls are TRBV25-1 and TRBJ1-2; D unresolved. The CDR3 extends over 12 amino acids. V was trimmed by 6 bases and J by 6 bases, leaving 11 bases between them. Germline V gene sequence: CDR1 MGHDK, CDR2 SYGVNS. CDR3 in amino acids: CASREDGHGYTF. The CDR3 coding sequence is TGTGCCAGCAGGGAGGACGGTCATGGCTACACCTTC.

The chain combines TRBV28 with TRBJ1-6; TRBD1 matches 8 bases. J gave up 10 bases and V 2 bases, and 10 bases lay outside the gene matches. CDR1 and CDR2 from the germline V gene are MDHEN and SYDVKM. The length of the CDR3 is 16 residues. The CDR3 is CASSLRPPGTGSPLHF. DNA for the CDR3: TGTGCCAGCAGTTTACGTCCCCCCGGGACAGGATCACCCCTCCACTTT.

V and J are TRBV28 and TRBJ1-4; no reliable D call. Trimming removed 3 bases from V and 4 bases from J, with 12 bases in between. The CDR3 sequence is 15 residues long. Germline CDR1 is MDHEN and CDR2 is SYDVKM. For the CDR3, the DNA is TGTGCCAGCAGTTTGGCGCGCCGGGGTAATGAAAAACTGTTTTTT. Its protein product is CASSLARRGNEKLFF.

Concerning this clone itself: At one boundary the junction diverges from the germline segment, which might be a read error. The chain uses TRBV15 and TRBJ1-5; 8 positions agree with TRBD1. Germline CDR1 is LNHNV and CDR2 is YYDKDF (reference sequence). This CDR3 contains 13 residues. CDR3 protein: CATSRDRGRPQHF. The DNA for the CDR3 is TGTGCCACCAGCCGAGACAGGGGTCGGCCCCAGCATTTT.

The chain employs TRBV6-6 and TRBJ2-7; weak D call: TRBD2 (5 bases). V shed 7 bases and J shed 6 bases, with 19 bases lying between them. Germline-derived CDR1 and CDR2 are MNHNY and SVGAGI (reference sequence). The CDR3 is made up of 14 amino acids. This CDR3 is CASMATGMGAEQYF. The CDR3 coding sequence is TGTGCCAGCATGGCTACGGGGATGGGAGCCGAGCAGTACTTC.

This chain uses TRBV27 with TRBJ1-6; TRBD1 agrees at 7 bases. The CDR3 is 15 residues long. The germline V gene has CDR1 MNHEY and CDR2 SMNVEV (reference sequence). V was pared by 2 bases and J by 6 bases, with 4 bases of the junction left unmatched. CDR3 amino acids: CASSLTGETNSPLHF. DNA for the CDR3: TGTGCCAGCAGTTTAACAGGGGAAACTAATTCACCCCTCCACTTT.

The chain uses TRBV18 and TRBJ1-5; D remains unclear. This CDR3 comprises 15 residues. Germline CDR1 reads KGHSH; CDR2 reads LQKENI. V lost 3 bases and J 7 bases, leaving 16 bases between the germline ends. The CDR3 DNA is TGTGCCAGCTCACCCTCGGCGGGGTCGTGGCAGCCCCAGCATTTT. Amino acids: CASSPSAGSWQPQHF.

The rearrangement uses TRBV11-2 and TRBJ2-3; 8 nucleotides align to TRBD2. With V trimmed by 1 base and J by 2 bases, 2 bases remained unmatched. The germline V gene has CDR1 SGHAT and CDR2 FQNNGV. The CDR3 length is 15 residues. In nucleotides, the CDR3 is TGTGCCAGCAGCTTAGCGGGGGGGCCCACAGATACGCAGTATTTT. It specifies CASSLAGGPTDTQYF.